Listed below are T cell receptor beta chains from one sample, sequenced in a study of T-cell memory formation after mild COVID-19. A single record per CDR3 protein comes from TCRdb applying MiXCR to the 5' RACE reads. In the table there are 350,000 to 500,000 distinct CDR3 sequences, more than 15% of which are singletons. The sequencing input was PBMCs or a T cell subset sorted from them (not recorded which). The receptors stem from a man younger than 30 who had mild COVID-19 (a few samples of this study predate the infection). Cell type and time point are not known. Both conserved end residues are part of each CDR3. The order of the fields is V gene, J gene, D gene, clone size, CDR3 protein, CDR3 DNA. D genes are given only for firm matches. The size of a clone is reported for some rows only, either as once, few or many, or as a class for expanded clones.

v_call: TRBV3-1; j_call: TRBJ1-5; d_call: .; clone_size: .; cdr3_aa: CASSRDTTSQPQHF; cdr3_nt: TGTGCCAGCAGCCGGGACACGACGTCTCAGCCCCAGCATTTT
v_call: TRBV29-1; j_call: TRBJ1-1; d_call: TRBD1; clone_size: .; cdr3_aa: CSVAAGGDTEAFF; cdr3_nt: TGCAGCGTCGCCGCAGGGGGCGACACTGAAGCTTTCTTT
v_call: TRBV9; j_call: TRBJ2-3; d_call: TRBD2; clone_size: .; cdr3_aa: CASSKAGDGTDTQYF; cdr3_nt: TGTGCCAGCAGTAAGGCGGGAGATGGCACAGATACGCAGTATTTT
v_call: TRBV5-6; j_call: TRBJ1-4; d_call: TRBD1; clone_size: few; cdr3_aa: CASSFRDRLNEKLFF; cdr3_nt: TGTGCCAGCAGCTTCCGGGACAGGCTTAATGAAAAACTGTTTTTT
v_call: TRBV29-1; j_call: TRBJ2-1; d_call: .; clone_size: few; cdr3_aa: CSVEELSSYNEQFF; cdr3_nt: TGCAGCGTTGAAGAGTTGAGCTCCTACAATGAGCAGTTCTTC
v_call: TRBV30; j_call: TRBJ2-7; d_call: .; clone_size: .; cdr3_aa: CAWSVGGYEQYF; cdr3_nt: TGTGCCTGGAGTGTAGGTGGCTACGAGCAGTACTTC
v_call: TRBV5-5; j_call: TRBJ2-6; d_call: .; clone_size: .; cdr3_aa: CASTLDRLLEGANVLTF; cdr3_nt: TGTGCCAGCACCCTTGACAGGTTACTGGAAGGGGCCAACGTCCTGACTTTC
v_call: TRBV3-1; j_call: TRBJ2-4; d_call: TRBD2; clone_size: few; cdr3_aa: CASSRRGPPLAGDLGNIQYF; cdr3_nt: TGTGCCAGCAGTCGCAGGGGCCCACCACTAGCGGGGGACCTCGGAAACATTCAGTACTTC
v_call: TRBV7-2; j_call: TRBJ2-3; d_call: .; clone_size: few; cdr3_aa: CASSYGGLNTQYF; cdr3_nt: TGTGCCAGCAGCTACGGGGGCCTAAATACGCAGTATTTT
v_call: TRBV5-1; j_call: TRBJ2-1; d_call: .; clone_size: few; cdr3_aa: CASSLEPPLSYNEQFF; cdr3_nt: TGCGCCAGCAGCTTGGAGCCGCCACTCTCCTACAATGAGCAGTTCTTC
v_call: TRBV20-1; j_call: TRBJ1-5; d_call: TRBD1; clone_size: .; cdr3_aa: CSAREGRTGGNQPQHF; cdr3_nt: TGCAGTGCTAGAGAAGGACGAACAGGGGGCAATCAGCCCCAGCATTTT
v_call: TRBV11-2; j_call: TRBJ2-3; d_call: TRBD2; clone_size: .; cdr3_aa: CASSLRPGGRTDTQYF; cdr3_nt: TGTGCCAGCAGCTTACGTCCGGGGGGGCGTACAGATACGCAGTATTTT
v_call: TRBV20-1; j_call: TRBJ1-5; d_call: .; clone_size: .; cdr3_aa: CSAREYVGQPQHF; cdr3_nt: TGCAGTGCTAGAGAGTACGTCGGTCAGCCCCAGCATTTT
v_call: TRBV5-6; j_call: TRBJ1-2; d_call: .; clone_size: .; cdr3_aa: CASSFGDTSNYGYTF; cdr3_nt: TGTGCCAGCAGCTTCGGTGACACGTCTAACTATGGCTACACCTTC
v_call: TRBV7-2; j_call: TRBJ2-7; d_call: TRBD2; clone_size: few; cdr3_aa: CASSVPGLAAYEQYF; cdr3_nt: TGTGCCAGCAGCGTTCCGGGACTAGCGGCCTACGAGCAGTACTTC
v_call: TRBV10-3; j_call: TRBJ1-5; d_call: TRBD1; clone_size: .; cdr3_aa: CAISHGESQGGQPQHF; cdr3_nt: TGTGCCATCAGCCACGGGGAGTCACAGGGGGGCCAGCCCCAGCATTTT
v_call: TRBV7-2; j_call: TRBJ1-5; d_call: TRBD1; clone_size: .; cdr3_aa: CASSLDDRVSNQPQHF; cdr3_nt: TGTGCCAGCAGCTTAGACGACAGGGTTAGCAATCAGCCCCAGCATTTT
v_call: TRBV5-1; j_call: TRBJ2-3; d_call: TRBD1; clone_size: few; cdr3_aa: CASSTGQAIDTQYF; cdr3_nt: TGCGCCAGCAGCACGGGACAGGCGATAGATACGCAGTATTTT
v_call: TRBV7-8; j_call: TRBJ1-5; d_call: .; clone_size: .; cdr3_aa: CASSLGGRVLWPQHF; cdr3_nt: TGTGCCAGCAGCTTAGGCGGGAGGGTCTTATGGCCCCAGCATTTT
v_call: TRBV20-1; j_call: TRBJ2-3; d_call: .; clone_size: few; cdr3_aa: CSARRAEGAGDTQYF; cdr3_nt: TGCAGCGCTAGAAGGGCGGAGGGGGCCGGAGATACGCAGTATTTT
v_call: TRBV7-8; j_call: TRBJ2-5; d_call: .; clone_size: few; cdr3_aa: CASSPATGWSDQETQYF; cdr3_nt: TGTGCCAGCAGTCCCGCTACCGGATGGAGCGACCAAGAGACCCAGTACTTC
v_call: TRBV7-2; j_call: TRBJ2-2; d_call: TRBD2; clone_size: .; cdr3_aa: CASSLAGTSGDTGELFF; cdr3_nt: TGTGCCAGCAGCTTAGCTGGGACTAGCGGGGACACCGGGGAGCTGTTTTTT
v_call: TRBV5-1; j_call: TRBJ1-1; d_call: .; clone_size: few; cdr3_aa: CASSLEYYGGTEAFF; cdr3_nt: TGCGCCAGCAGCTTGGAGTATTATGGGGGGACTGAAGCTTTCTTT
v_call: TRBV6-2/TRBV6-3; j_call: TRBJ2-7; d_call: TRBD2; clone_size: .; cdr3_aa: CASAREGGDYEQYF; cdr3_nt: TGTGCCAGCGCCCGTGAGGGAGGGGACTACGAGCAGTACTTC
v_call: TRBV28; j_call: TRBJ1-6; d_call: .; clone_size: many; cdr3_aa: CASSGSRADNSPLHF; cdr3_nt: TGTGCCAGCAGTGGGTCAAGGGCCGATAATTCACCCCTCCACTTT
v_call: TRBV7-2; j_call: TRBJ1-6; d_call: TRBD1; clone_size: few; cdr3_aa: CASSTGTGGNSPLHF; cdr3_nt: TGTGCCAGCAGCACCGGGACAGGGGGCAATTCACCCCTCCACTTT
v_call: TRBV7-6; j_call: TRBJ2-5; d_call: .; clone_size: .; cdr3_aa: CASSQDRSRGETQYF; cdr3_nt: TGTGCCAGCAGCCAGGACCGTTCGAGAGGGGAGACCCAGTACTTC
v_call: TRBV7-2; j_call: TRBJ2-3; d_call: .; clone_size: .; cdr3_aa: CASSRLEDTQYF; cdr3_nt: TGTGCCAGCAGCCGACTCGAGGATACGCAGTATTTT
v_call: TRBV24-1; j_call: TRBJ2-3; d_call: .; clone_size: .; cdr3_aa: CATSVPGADTQYF; cdr3_nt: TGTGCCACCAGTGTGCCGGGAGCAGATACGCAGTATTTT
v_call: TRBV5-1; j_call: TRBJ1-2; d_call: .; clone_size: .; cdr3_aa: CASSFASNYGYTF; cdr3_nt: TGCGCCAGCAGCTTCGCCTCAAACTATGGCTACACCTTC
v_call: TRBV5-1; j_call: TRBJ2-1; d_call: TRBD1; clone_size: few; cdr3_aa: CASSLSGTGGSWQFF; cdr3_nt: TGCGCCAGCAGCTTATCGGGAACAGGGGGGAGTTGGCAGTTCTTC
v_call: TRBV15; j_call: TRBJ1-5; d_call: .; clone_size: few; cdr3_aa: CATSPTGDRGQPQHF; cdr3_nt: TGTGCCACCAGCCCAACGGGGGACCGAGGTCAGCCCCAGCATTTT
v_call: TRBV5-1; j_call: TRBJ2-3; d_call: .; clone_size: .; cdr3_aa: CASSSQGGTDTQYF; cdr3_nt: TGCGCCAGCAGCTCCCAAGGGGGGACGGATACGCAGTATTTT
v_call: TRBV5-1; j_call: TRBJ2-2; d_call: .; clone_size: few; cdr3_aa: CASSLAGRGTGELFF; cdr3_nt: TGCGCCAGCAGCTTGGCTGGCCGCGGCACCGGGGAGCTGTTTTTT
v_call: TRBV29-1; j_call: TRBJ1-2; d_call: .; clone_size: .; cdr3_aa: CSVDRASVAGYGYTF; cdr3_nt: TGCAGCGTTGATAGGGCATCGGTTGCTGGCTATGGCTACACCTTC
v_call: TRBV9; j_call: TRBJ1-1; d_call: .; clone_size: few; cdr3_aa: CASSVEQGRVTEAFF; cdr3_nt: TGTGCCAGCAGCGTAGAGCAGGGAAGGGTCACTGAAGCTTTCTTT
v_call: TRBV7-8; j_call: TRBJ1-5; d_call: TRBD1; clone_size: .; cdr3_aa: CASSYGTGGPYSNQPQHF; cdr3_nt: TGTGCCAGCAGCTACGGGACAGGGGGCCCTTATAGCAATCAGCCCCAGCATTTT
v_call: TRBV2; j_call: TRBJ1-5; d_call: .; clone_size: .; cdr3_aa: CASSANQPQHF; cdr3_nt: TGTGCCAGCAGTGCGAATCAGCCCCAGCATTTT
v_call: TRBV5-4; j_call: TRBJ1-2; d_call: .; clone_size: .; cdr3_aa: CASSRGPSNYGYTF; cdr3_nt: TGTGCCAGCAGCCGAGGACCCTCGAACTATGGCTACACCTTC
v_call: TRBV5-4; j_call: TRBJ2-3; d_call: TRBD2; clone_size: .; cdr3_aa: CASGGGDTQYF; cdr3_nt: TGTGCCAGCGGGGGGGGAGATACGCAGTATTTT
v_call: TRBV12-3/TRBV12-4; j_call: TRBJ2-1; d_call: TRBD2; clone_size: .; cdr3_aa: CASSFRSGGAVEQFF; cdr3_nt: TGTGCCAGCAGTTTTCGAAGCGGGGGGGCCGTTGAGCAGTTCTTC
v_call: TRBV6-2/TRBV6-3; j_call: TRBJ2-1; d_call: .; clone_size: .; cdr3_aa: CASSYHQRPNEQFF; cdr3_nt: TGTGCCAGCAGTTACCACCAGCGGCCCAATGAGCAGTTCTTC
v_call: TRBV5-5; j_call: TRBJ2-2; d_call: TRBD1; clone_size: few; cdr3_aa: CASSLWTGPTGELFF; cdr3_nt: TGTGCCAGCAGCTTGTGGACAGGGCCTACCGGGGAGCTGTTTTTT
v_call: TRBV6-5; j_call: TRBJ2-7; d_call: TRBD1; clone_size: few; cdr3_aa: CASSYYRGHEQYF; cdr3_nt: TGTGCCAGCAGTTACTACAGGGGCCACGAGCAGTACTTC
v_call: TRBV12-3/TRBV12-4; j_call: TRBJ2-7; d_call: TRBD2; clone_size: many; cdr3_aa: CASGSSGGEQYF; cdr3_nt: TGTGCCAGCGGTTCCTCGGGGGGCGAGCAGTACTTC
v_call: TRBV6-5; j_call: TRBJ2-3; d_call: .; clone_size: .; cdr3_aa: CASSYSDGGDTQYF; cdr3_nt: TGTGCCAGCAGTTACTCGGACGGCGGAGATACGCAGTATTTT
v_call: TRBV29-1; j_call: TRBJ2-2; d_call: TRBD1; clone_size: .; cdr3_aa: CSAQGAETGELFF; cdr3_nt: TGCAGCGCCCAGGGGGCAGAGACCGGGGAGCTGTTTTTT
v_call: TRBV7-2; j_call: TRBJ2-5; d_call: .; clone_size: many; cdr3_aa: CASSFGRGIQETQYF; cdr3_nt: TGTGCCAGCAGCTTTGGGCGGGGCATCCAAGAGACCCAGTACTTC
v_call: TRBV7-6; j_call: TRBJ2-7; d_call: TRBD1; clone_size: few; cdr3_aa: CASSVETDRVDEQYF; cdr3_nt: TGTGCCAGCAGCGTAGAGACGGACAGGGTAGACGAGCAGTACTTC
v_call: TRBV12-3/TRBV12-4; j_call: TRBJ2-3; d_call: TRBD2; clone_size: few; cdr3_aa: CASSPKLGTSQITDTQYF; cdr3_nt: TGTGCCAGCAGTCCAAAGCTCGGGACTAGCCAAATCACAGATACGCAGTATTTT
v_call: TRBV19; j_call: TRBJ1-2; d_call: .; clone_size: many; cdr3_aa: CASSPDSRTYGYTF; cdr3_nt: TGTGCCAGTAGTCCCGATAGTCGGACCTATGGCTACACCTTC
v_call: TRBV18; j_call: TRBJ1-3; d_call: .; clone_size: few; cdr3_aa: CASSQTDAPEGNTIYF; cdr3_nt: TGTGCCAGCTCACAAACGGACGCTCCGGAGGGAAACACCATATATTTT
v_call: TRBV18; j_call: TRBJ2-1; d_call: .; clone_size: few; cdr3_aa: CASSPPNTYNEQFF; cdr3_nt: TGTGCCAGCTCACCCCCGAATACCTACAATGAGCAGTTCTTC
v_call: TRBV7-9; j_call: TRBJ1-1; d_call: .; clone_size: .; cdr3_aa: CASSQGRGDTEAFF; cdr3_nt: TGTGCCAGCAGCCAGGGAAGGGGAGACACTGAAGCTTTCTTT
v_call: TRBV4-2; j_call: TRBJ2-1; d_call: TRBD2; clone_size: .; cdr3_aa: CASSPGLAGGQREQFF; cdr3_nt: TGTGCCAGCAGCCCGGGACTAGCGGGGGGGCAGCGAGAGCAGTTCTTC
v_call: TRBV14; j_call: TRBJ2-7; d_call: .; clone_size: few; cdr3_aa: CASSPYPASYEQYF; cdr3_nt: TGTGCCAGCAGCCCCTACCCGGCGAGCTACGAGCAGTACTTC
v_call: TRBV10-3; j_call: TRBJ2-1; d_call: .; clone_size: few; cdr3_aa: CAISEGGASLSEQFF; cdr3_nt: TGTGCCATCAGTGAGGGGGGGGCAAGTCTGAGTGAGCAGTTCTTC
v_call: TRBV5-4; j_call: TRBJ2-7; d_call: .; clone_size: many; cdr3_aa: CASSFGFDSPSYEQYF; cdr3_nt: TGTGCCAGCAGCTTTGGGTTTGACAGCCCATCCTACGAGCAGTACTTC
v_call: TRBV19; j_call: TRBJ2-5; d_call: .; clone_size: few; cdr3_aa: CASSKDSYQETQYF; cdr3_nt: TGTGCCAGTAGTAAGGACAGCTACCAAGAGACCCAGTACTTC
v_call: TRBV4-1; j_call: TRBJ2-1; d_call: .; clone_size: .; cdr3_aa: CASQSAAGYNEQFF; cdr3_nt: TGCGCCAGCCAGTCGGCCGCAGGTTACAATGAGCAGTTCTTC